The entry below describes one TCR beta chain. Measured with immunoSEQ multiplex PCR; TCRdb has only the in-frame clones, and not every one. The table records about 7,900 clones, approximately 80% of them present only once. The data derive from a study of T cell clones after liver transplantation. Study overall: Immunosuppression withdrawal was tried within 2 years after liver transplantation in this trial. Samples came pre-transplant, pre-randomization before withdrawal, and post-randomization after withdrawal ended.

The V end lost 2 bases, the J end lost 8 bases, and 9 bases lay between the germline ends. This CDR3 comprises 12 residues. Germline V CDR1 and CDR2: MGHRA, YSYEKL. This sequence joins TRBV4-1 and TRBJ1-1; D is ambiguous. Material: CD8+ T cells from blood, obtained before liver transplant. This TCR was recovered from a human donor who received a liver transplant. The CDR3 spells CASSQNRVEAFF. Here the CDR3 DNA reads TGCGCCAGCAGCCAAAACCGGGTCGAAGCTTTCTTT.